Listed below are T cell receptor beta chains from one sample, sequenced in a study of Tregs in tolerant kidney transplant recipients. Profiled with immunoSEQ multiplex PCR; TCRdb holds only in-frame clones, not every one. The table has 240,000 or so clones, around 82% seen once. The sequenced sample was CD4+ T cells from blood. The receptor set was obtained from a human donor in good health. The CDR3 runs from the conserved cysteine through the conserved F or W.

>TRBV20-1|TRBJ1-3
CSVGFGNTIYF
>TRBV5-1|TRBJ1-4
CASSLEGQRYAKLFF
>TRBV19|TRBJ1-4
CASTSSRADKGNEKLFF
>TRBV18|TRBJ2-6
CASSPSDRSAFSGANVLTF
>TRBV5-1|TRBJ2-1
CASSLTQGTYNEQFF
>TRBV11-2|TRBJ2-5
CASSLEESTEQYF
>TRBV6-5|TRBJ1-6
CASSIQGVDSPLHF
>TRBV27|TRBJ2-7
CASSSPPGKQYF
>TRBV2|TRBJ2-7
CASSGTSGGYYEQYF
>TRBV29-1|TRBJ2-1
CSLRRAQGAYEQFF
>TRBV30|TRBJ1-2
CAWSGGGLDYGYTF
>TRBV30|TRBJ2-7
CAWSVHSGLPSPYEQYF
>TRBV5-6|TRBJ2-3
CASSGGRTATDTQYF
>TRBV15|TRBJ1-5
CATRGGSEYSNQPQHF
>TRBV9|TRBJ1-5
CASSVGDRAPQHF
>TRBV6-1|TRBJ2-1
CASSAPGTVTDDEQFF
>TRBV27|TRBJ2-2
CASSARLAGLTGELFF
>TRBV11-3|TRBJ1-1
CASSLVGNTEAFF
>TRBV2|TRBJ1-5
CASRYGQGRNQPQHF
>TRBV7-9|TRBJ2-4
CASSPGLAGVVNIQYF
>TRBV10-3|TRBJ2-1
CATRGLNNEQFF
>TRBV7-6|TRBJ1-1
CASSSLPGLRAFF
>TRBV5-1|TRBJ2-7
CASSLGGQANEQYF
>TRBV6-1|TRBJ1-1
CASSEAGTGGPLNTEAFF
>TRBV19|TRBJ1-6
CASSIVTASPLHF